A single sample gave rise to the 6 T cell receptor beta chains below, sequenced in a study of shared clonotypes between healthy human individuals. Sequenced by immunoSEQ multiplex PCR; TCRdb stores in-frame clones only, minus some. The table includes approximately 980,000 clones, around 80% detected once. Sequencing was done on a sample of memory CD4+ T cells sorted from blood. Specified subset: CD45RA-negative fraction. The receptors here all came from a man aged 18-30 years in good health.

V gene TRBV10-1 combines with J gene TRBJ2-3; tentatively, D is TRBD1 (6 bases). Trimming pared 6 bases from V and 0 bases from J, leaving 10 bases between. Germline CDR1 reads WNHNN; CDR2 reads SYGVQD (reference sequence). The CDR3 spans 14 residues. The CDR3 here is CASSGQFSTDTQYF. The DNA for the CDR3 is TGCGCCAGCAGCGGACAGTTCAGCACAGATACGCAGTATTTT.

The chain uses TRBV2 and TRBJ2-1, with TRBD2 matching 13 bases. The V gene's germline CDR1 is SNHLY and CDR2 FYNNEI. The CDR3 runs 15 residues. Trimming cost V 6 bases and J 7 bases; bases outside gene matches: 6. The CDR3 reads CASRAGLAGVNEQFF. The CDR3 bases are TGTGCCAGCAGGGCAGGACTAGCGGGAGTTAATGAGCAGTTCTTC.

The chain has TRBV18 and TRBJ2-5; 9 bases line up with TRBD2. The CDR3 is 15 residues long. Losses at the gene ends were 4 bases for V and 2 bases for J; bases not matched to a gene: 5. Germline V gene data show CDR1 as KGHSH and CDR2 as LQKENI. CDR3 nucleotide sequence: TGTGCCAGCTCACAAGCTAGCGGGGCTCAAGAGACCCAGTACTTC. It specifies CASSQASGAQETQYF.

The chain joins TRBV5-6 to TRBJ1-1; D uncertain. Germline V lookup: CDR1 SGHDT, CDR2 YYEEEE. The CDR3 covers 15 residues. V was trimmed by 2 bases and J by 3 bases, leaving 14 bases between them. Here the CDR3 DNA reads TGTGCCAGCAGCTTTGAGGGAGGGAGATACACTGAAGCTTTCTTT. Residues: CASSFEGGRYTEAFF.

This clone was found once. This chain joins TRBV10-1 and TRBJ2-1, with TRBD2 matching 13 bases. The CDR3 contains 14 residues. Trimming cost V 2 bases and J 8 bases; bases outside gene matches: 0. CDR1 is WNHNN and CDR2 is SYGVQD in the germline V gene (reference sequence). CDR3 loop: CASSEGLAGDEQFF. CDR3 DNA: TGCGCCAGCAGTGAGGGACTAGCGGGAGATGAGCAGTTCTTC.

The chain employs TRBV9 and TRBJ1-1; no firm D call. Germline CDR1 and CDR2: SGDLS and YYNGEE. The V end lost 4 bases, the J end lost 0 bases, and 10 bases lay between the germline ends. The CDR3 extends over 14 amino acids. Here the CDR3 reads CASSFQVMNTEAFF. For the CDR3, the DNA is TGTGCCAGCAGCTTCCAGGTTATGAACACTGAAGCTTTCTTT.